This is a list of T cell receptor beta chains from one sample in a study of beta chain features in type 1 diabetes. Method: immunoSEQ multiplex PCR; TCRdb's copy keeps in-frame clones and lacks some. The data show about 400,000 clones, over 9.5% seen once. Sequencing used naive CD4+ T cells from blood. These receptors all come from a man aged 18-30 years in good health. CDR3s leave out the opening cysteine and the closing phenylalanine or tryptophan. Fields, in order: D gene, V gene, J gene, CDR3 protein. The D gene is left open where the match is weak.

TRBD2	TRBV9	TRBJ2-3	ASSVAVWSTSGRTDTQY
NA	TRBV9	TRBJ2-3	ASSVGTGWTDTQY
NA	TRBV18	TRBJ1-4	ASSRTPGGNNEKLF
NA	TRBV30	TRBJ1-1	AWSVVRHSNTEAF
TRBD1	TRBV30	TRBJ2-3	AWSVLTGTVTDTQY
TRBD1	TRBV29-1	TRBJ1-3	SVGQGTGNTIY
NA	TRBV5-1	TRBJ2-1	ASSLAASAINEQF
NA	TRBV28	TRBJ2-2	AERSSSTGELF
NA	TRBV10-3	TRBJ1-4	AISAGGQSNEKLF
TRBD1	TRBV30	TRBJ2-5	AWKHRGQAFEQY
TRBD1	TRBV4-3	TRBJ2-7	ASSQEAWDRGSYEQY
TRBD1	TRBV18	TRBJ2-1	ASSSSGTGVNEQF
TRBD1	TRBV10-3	TRBJ1-2	AIEAGGSLGYT
TRBD1	TRBV5-1	TRBJ1-1	ASSLQGVDTEAF
TRBD1	TRBV4-3	TRBJ2-3	ASSRQQGAEDTQY
NA	TRBV4-1	TRBJ1-1	ASSQGGLDTEAF
NA	TRBV5-4	TRBJ2-5	ASSLFETGETQY
NA	TRBV5-5	TRBJ2-1	ASSLNREGEQF
NA	TRBV4-2	TRBJ2-1	ASSRDINSGSSYNEQF
NA	TRBV5-6	TRBJ2-4	ASSLTKTGRTKNIQY
NA	TRBV18	TRBJ1-6	ASSLKRENSPLH
NA	TRBV7-2	TRBJ2-2	ASSLSGVSNTGELF
TRBD1	TRBV4-1	TRBJ2-3	ASSQGTWGQGRDTQY
NA	TRBV2	TRBJ2-3	ASFRQERADTQY
NA	TRBV5-1	TRBJ1-5	ASSLAGIQPQH
NA	TRBV29-1	TRBJ1-1	SVTGQGGSEAF
NA	TRBV9	TRBJ2-2	ASSVATYTGELF
NA	TRBV20-1	TRBJ2-5	SGYSQETQY
NA	TRBV4-3	TRBJ1-2	ASSQDGRYGYT
NA	TRBV29-1	TRBJ1-1	SVGSQGNTEAF
NA	TRBV10-3	TRBJ1-1	AISESSQGTNTEAF
NA	TRBV7-2	TRBJ2-1	ATKTGGMGYNEQF
TRBD2	TRBV2	TRBJ2-2	ASNPSGGTGELF
TRBD1	TRBV7-2	TRBJ1-2	ASSLAGTGAPYGYT
NA	TRBV7-9	TRBJ2-3	AGAGSDTQY
NA	TRBV11-2	TRBJ2-7	ASRKVPNYEQY
NA	TRBV29-1	TRBJ1-2	SVEDPGHWLFYGYT
NA	TRBV14	TRBJ2-7	ASSRVRDEQY
TRBD2	TRBV28	TRBJ2-3	ASSMSTSHTDTQY
NA	TRBV5-1	TRBJ1-1	ASSLGGIGTEAF